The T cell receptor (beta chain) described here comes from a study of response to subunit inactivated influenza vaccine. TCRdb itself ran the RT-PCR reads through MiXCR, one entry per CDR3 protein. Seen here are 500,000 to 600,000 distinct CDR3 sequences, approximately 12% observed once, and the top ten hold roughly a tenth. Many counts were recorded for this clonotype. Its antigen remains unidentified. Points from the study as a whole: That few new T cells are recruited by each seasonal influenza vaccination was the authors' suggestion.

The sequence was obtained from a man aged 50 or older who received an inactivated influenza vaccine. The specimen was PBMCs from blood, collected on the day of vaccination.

The CDR3 reads CASSQGPGPSGTQYF. In DNA, the CDR3 is TGCGCCAGCAGCCAAGGTCCCGGACCTAGTGGGACGCAGTATTTT. This chain joins TRBV4-1 and TRBJ2-3; D unresolved. The CDR3 totals 15 residues. Trimming removed 1 base from V and 9 bases from J, with 17 bases in between. Germline-derived CDR1 and CDR2 are MGHRA and YSYEKL.